This T cell receptor (beta chain) is drawn from a study of blood T cell repertoires in COVID-19. Trimming shortened V by 6 bases and J by 2 bases, and 17 bases separated the two germline ends. The CDR3 sequence is 17 residues long. CDR1 and CDR2 from the germline V gene are SGHAT and FQNNGV. Authors' analysis steps: Reference gene primer amplification gave estimated nucleated cell counts. Method: immunoSEQ multiplex PCR; TCRdb's copy keeps in-frame clones and lacks some. That table supplies the V and J calls and clone size; D and trimming were determined from the DNA. The sample includes 100,000 to 150,000 clones, 85% to 90% of them seen just once.

The genes are TRBV11-2 and TRBJ2-6; D possibly corresponds to TRBD1 (6 bases). Sequencing used peripheral blood. The TCR originated in a woman older than 75 with COVID-19, enrolled during active disease. CDR3 residues: CASRANRVLTGANVLTF. As DNA, the CDR3 is TGTGCCAGCAGAGCGAACAGGGTTCTGACTGGGGCCAACGTCCTGACTTTC. Drawing the rest from reference TRBV11-2 and TRBJ2-6, the complete variable domain is EAGVAQSPRYKIIEKRQSVAFWCNPISGHATLYWYQQILGQGPKLLIQFQNNGVVDDSQLPKDRFSAERLKGVDSTLKIQPAKLEDSAVYLCASRANRVLTGANVLTFGAGSRLTVL.